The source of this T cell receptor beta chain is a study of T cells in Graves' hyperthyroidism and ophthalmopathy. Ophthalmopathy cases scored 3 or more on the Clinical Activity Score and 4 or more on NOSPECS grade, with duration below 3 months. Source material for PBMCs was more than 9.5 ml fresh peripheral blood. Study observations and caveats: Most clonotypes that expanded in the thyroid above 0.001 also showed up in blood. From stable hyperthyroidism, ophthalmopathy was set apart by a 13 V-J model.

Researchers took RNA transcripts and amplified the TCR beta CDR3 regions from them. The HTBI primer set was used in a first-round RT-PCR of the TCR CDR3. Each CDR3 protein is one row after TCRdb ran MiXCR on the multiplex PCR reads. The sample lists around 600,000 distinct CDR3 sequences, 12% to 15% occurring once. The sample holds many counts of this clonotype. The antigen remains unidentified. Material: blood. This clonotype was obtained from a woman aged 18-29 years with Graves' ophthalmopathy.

The chain's CDR3 is CSAVGWQEGEGPYNEQFF. For the CDR3, the DNA is TGCAGCGCGGTGGGCTGGCAGGAGGGGGAGGGTCCCTACAATGAGCAGTTCTTC. The V call is TRBV29-1, the J call TRBJ2-1, with a weak D call TRBD2 (7 bases). This CDR3 is built from 18 residues. V was clipped by 7 bases and J by 2 bases, with 27 bases between them. CDR1 and CDR2 (germline): SQVTM, ANQGSEA.